These 3 T cell receptor beta chains came from one sample sequenced in a study of vaccination and CD4 T cells after COVID-19 (dated by TCRdb to between 2022 and 2023). The intended sense of this specimen's treatment or condition label: roughly ten-day PBMC culture with coronavirus spike peptide pools or control peptides (ViraFEST assay). Their cognate antigens are unknown. The protocol used for the library was PCR. Sequenced using an Illumina iSeq 100. At the Johns Hopkins FTIC core, DNA from the cultured CD4+ T cells underwent TCR sequencing with the Oncomine TCR Beta short-read assay. TCRdb handled the public reads itself, with Q25 trimming in fastp and clone calling in MiXCR, and kept productive beta chains. CDR3 protein sequences are deduplicated, and each keeps its most common genes and DNA. This sample has 6,500 to 10,000 distinct CDR3 sequences in its table, and over 70% of those were observed once. The biggest ten clones account for roughly 34% of the sample.

The sample comprised CD4+ T cells from blood, cultured in vitro. These receptors all come from a human donor who had recovered from COVID-19.

This chain links TRBV4-1 with TRBJ2-3; 10 positions agree with TRBD2. CDR1 is MGHRA and CDR2 is YSYEKL in the germline V gene. V was clipped by 4 bases and J by 4 bases; unmatched bases: 5. This CDR3 has 15 amino acids. DNA of the CDR3: TGCGCCAGCAGCCCCGGACTAGCGGTGGCAGATACGCAGTATTTT. The encoded protein is CASSPGLAVADTQYF.

The V gene is TRBV30, the J gene TRBJ1-1, with TRBD1 as a possible D gene (5 bases). V was pared by 3 bases and J by 3 bases, with 14 bases between. The CDR3 length is 14 residues. Germline loops: CDR1 GTSNPN, CDR2 SVGIG (reference sequence). The CDR3 bases are TGTGCCTGGAGCGCGGAAATCAGGGACACTGAAGCTTTCTTT. Translated: CAWSAEIRDTEAFF.

The rearrangement links TRBV27 to TRBJ1-1, with D possibly matching TRBD1 (5 bases). CDR1 is MNHEY, CDR2 SMNVEV, per germline (reference sequence). CDR3 length: 14 residues. V was pared by 0 bases and J by 10 bases, with 15 bases between. CDR3 in DNA: TGTGCCAGCAGTTTATCGGGGACGGGGGATCGAGCTTTCTTT. Protein sequence: CASSLSGTGDRAFF.